These 8 T cell receptor beta chains were sequenced from one sample in a study of blood T cell repertoires in COVID-19. The repertoire was sequenced with immunoSEQ multiplex PCR; TCRdb's copy has only in-frame clones and lacks some. The sample records some 230,000 clones, around 86% being singletons. The sample taken for sequencing was peripheral blood. The receptors come from a woman in her forties or fifties with COVID-19, enrolled during active disease.

The rearrangement uses TRBV2 and TRBJ1-1; tentatively, D is TRBD1 (5 bases). With 5 bases removed from V and 0 bases from J, the gap between germline ends came to 13 bases. Per germline, CDR1 SNHLY and CDR2 FYNNEI. The CDR3 contains 15 residues. The CDR3 here is CASSQGARMNTEAFF. CDR3 bases: TGTGCCAGCAGTCAAGGGGCCCGTATGAACACTGAAGCTTTCTTT.

The rearrangement links TRBV2 to TRBJ1-6; TRBD1 matches at 7 bases. CDR3 length: 17 amino acids. Germline loops: CDR1 SNHLY, CDR2 FYNNEI. Trimming cost V 7 bases and J 0 bases; bases outside gene matches: 9. This CDR3 reads CASNQPTGSSYNSPLHF. DNA of the CDR3: TGTGCCAGCAACCAACCGACAGGGAGCTCCTATAATTCACCCCTCCACTTT. The variable domain in full, completed from reference TRBV2 and TRBJ1-6, reads EPEVTQTPSHQVTQMGQEVILRCVPISNHLYFYWYRQILGQKVEFLVSFYNNEISEKSEIFDDQFSVERPDGSNFTLKIRSTKLEDSAMYFCASNQPTGSSYNSPLHFGNGTRLTVT.

The CDR3 loop reads CASSDLQGRGYTF. The CDR3 DNA reads as TGCGCCAGCAGCGATTTACAGGGTAGGGGCTACACCTTC. The chain recombines TRBV5-1 with TRBJ1-2; D perhaps matches TRBD1 (6 bases). CDR1 and CDR2 (germline): SGHRS, YFSETQ. This CDR3 contains 13 residues. Trimming removed 4 bases from V and 8 bases from J, with 15 bases in between.

About this clone: This CDR3 is also generated by other DNA sequences in the sample. This chain connects TRBV11-3 to TRBJ2-2; no definite D call. The germline V and J ends were trimmed by 5 bases and 1 base, with 5 bases remaining between them. The CDR3 extends over 13 amino acids. In germline, CDR1 is SGHNT, CDR2 YENEEA. CDR3 DNA: TGTGCCAGCAGCCCTTTGAACACCGGGGAGCTGTTTTTT. Its protein is CASSPLNTGELFF. The full variable domain, with the rest looked up from reference TRBV11-3 and TRBJ2-2, is EAGVVQSPRYKIIEKKQPVAFWCNPISGHNTLYWYLQNLGQGPELLIRYENEEAVDDSQLPKDRFSAERLKGVDSTLKIQPAELGDSAVYLCASSPLNTGELFFGEGSRLTVL.

In DNA form, the CDR3 reads TGTGCCAGCAGCTTGGTCCCCCGCGGGGGAAATGAGCAGTTCTTC. Protein product: CASSLVPRGGNEQFF. This chain connects TRBV5-5 to TRBJ2-1, with TRBD2 matching 7 bases. The CDR3 is 15 residues long. The trim removed 0 bases at V and 7 bases at J, leaving 7 bases unmatched. CDR1 and CDR2 from the germline V gene are SGHKS and YYEKEE (reference sequence).

This chain uses TRBV7-2 with TRBJ1-2; D may be TRBD1 (6 bases). This CDR3 is 13 amino acids long. Per the germline V gene, CDR1 is SGHTA and CDR2 is FQGNSA. V was cut by 4 bases and J by 9 bases, with 15 bases left in between. The CDR3 DNA is TGTGCCAGCAGCTACCCGGGACAAGGGAGCTACACCTTC. Residues: CASSYPGQGSYTF.

The gene calls are TRBV28 and TRBJ2-7; possibly TRBD1 for D (5 bases). Trimming left V 4 bases short and J 4 bases short, with 11 bases between. The germline gives CDR1 MDHEN, CDR2 SYDVKM. The CDR3 extends over 13 amino acids. In nucleotides, the CDR3 is TGTGCCAGCAGTTCAATCGACAGATACGAGCAGTACTTC. Translation: CASSSIDRYEQYF.

This clone was seen more than once but under ten times. V usage is TRBV30 and J usage is TRBJ2-5; possibly TRBD2 for D (6 bases). The CDR3 is 15 amino acids. Germline CDR1 and CDR2: GTSNPN and SVGIG (reference sequence). Trimming took off 1 base at V and 5 bases at J, with 17 bases between the two ends. CDR3 sequence: CAWSGEDRRRETQYF. The DNA for the CDR3 is TGTGCCTGGAGTGGGGAGGACCGTCGACGGGAGACCCAGTACTTC.